This T cell receptor beta chain was obtained from a study of CD8 T cells in ankylosing spondylitis. Construction of TCR beta libraries was performed using quantitative 5'-RACE with molecular barcodes. TCRdb processed the 5' RACE reads anew with MiXCR; each CDR3 protein has one entry. Among 500,000 to 650,000 distinct CDR3 sequences listed, less than 6% were seen once. Trimming took 4 bases from V and 5 from J; bases not matched to a gene: 13. The CDR3 contains 17 residues. CDR1 and CDR2 (germline): SGHKS, YYEKEE (reference sequence). In this sample, this clonotype turned up many times. Its specificity is unknown. Notes on the study in general: Significantly higher representation of disease-linked clones was reported for matched ankylosing spondylitis synovial fluid. Certain motif variants had earlier been reported in reactive arthritis synovial fluid and blood. Disease-associated clonotypes exhibited CD8+ identity and were relatively infrequent in peripheral blood. A motif in TCR beta, a set of 8 or 9 highly homologous variants, appeared characteristic of ankylosing spondylitis blood.

The sample consisted of blood, either unsorted or a sorted T cell fraction (not recorded which). The TCR comes from a male donor with ankylosing spondylitis. V gene TRBV5-5 combines with J gene TRBJ1-5; 9 bases are a match to TRBD1. The CDR3 is CASSPRITGGLDQPQHF. The CDR3 DNA reads as TGTGCCAGCAGCCCGCGAATAACAGGGGGCCTAGATCAGCCCCAGCATTTT.